The T cell receptor (beta chain) under discussion was sequenced for a study of blood T cell repertoires in COVID-19. Here immunoSEQ multiplex PCR was the method, and the copy in TCRdb shows in-frame clones only, minus some. The sample yields under 300,000 clones, over 80% seen once. Germline lookup yields CDR1 PRHDT and CDR2 FYEKMQ (reference sequence). The CDR3 loop spans 11 amino acids. The germline V and J ends were trimmed by 5 bases and 6 bases, with 8 bases remaining between them. Sequencing was done on a sample of peripheral blood. The chain recombines TRBV13 with TRBJ2-7; D is possibly TRBD2 (5 bases). This sequence was found in a woman in her thirties or forties who had recovered from COVID-19. The CDR3 sequence is CASSRAGEQYF. Here the CDR3 DNA reads TGTGCCAGCAGCCGGGCGGGCGAGCAGTACTTC.